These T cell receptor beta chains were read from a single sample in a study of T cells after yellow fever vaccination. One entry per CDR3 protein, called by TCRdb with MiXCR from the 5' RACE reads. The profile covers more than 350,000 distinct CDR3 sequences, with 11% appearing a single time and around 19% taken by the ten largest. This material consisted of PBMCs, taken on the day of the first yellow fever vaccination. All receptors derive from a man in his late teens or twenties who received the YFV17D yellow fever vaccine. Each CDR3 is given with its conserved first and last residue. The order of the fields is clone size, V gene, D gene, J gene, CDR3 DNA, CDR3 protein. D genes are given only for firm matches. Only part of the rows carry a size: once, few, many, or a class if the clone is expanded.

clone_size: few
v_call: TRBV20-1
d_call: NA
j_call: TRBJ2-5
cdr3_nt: TGCAGTGCTAGAGTGGAGGGCCGGGGGGAGACCCAGTACTTC
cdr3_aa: CSARVEGRGETQYF

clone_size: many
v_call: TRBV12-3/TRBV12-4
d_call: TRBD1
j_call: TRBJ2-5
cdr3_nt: TGTGCCAGCAGGGTGACAGGGGGCGGGGAGACCCAGTACTTC
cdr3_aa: CASRVTGGGETQYF

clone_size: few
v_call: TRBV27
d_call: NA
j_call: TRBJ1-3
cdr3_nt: TGTGCCAGCAGTTCGCGGGCGCAGGGAAACACCATATATTTT
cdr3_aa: CASSSRAQGNTIYF

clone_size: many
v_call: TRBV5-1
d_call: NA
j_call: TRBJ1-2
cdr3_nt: TGCGCCAGCAGCTTGGAGGCGGGAGGCTACACCTTC
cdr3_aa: CASSLEAGGYTF

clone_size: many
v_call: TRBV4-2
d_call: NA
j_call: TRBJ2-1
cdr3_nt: TGTGCCAGCAGCCGTAGGAGTAGGGGGGAAGGTAGCAATGAGCAGTTCTTC
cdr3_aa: CASSRRSRGEGSNEQFF

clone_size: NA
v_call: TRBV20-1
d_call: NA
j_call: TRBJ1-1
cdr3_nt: TGCAGTGCTAGACACGCGTTGGAAGCTTTCTTT
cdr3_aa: CSARHALEAFF

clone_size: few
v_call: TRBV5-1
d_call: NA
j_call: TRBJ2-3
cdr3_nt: TGCGCCAGCAGCTTGCTCCAACTAGTTGATACGCAGTATTTT
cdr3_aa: CASSLLQLVDTQYF

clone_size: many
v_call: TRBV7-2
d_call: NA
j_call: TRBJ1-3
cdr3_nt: TGTGCCAGCAGACCTACAGGGATCGGAAACACCATATATTTT
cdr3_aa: CASRPTGIGNTIYF

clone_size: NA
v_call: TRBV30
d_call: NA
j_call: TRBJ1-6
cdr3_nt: TGTGCCTGGACCGAGGGGAGGGGCGATTCACCCCTCCACTTT
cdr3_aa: CAWTEGRGDSPLHF

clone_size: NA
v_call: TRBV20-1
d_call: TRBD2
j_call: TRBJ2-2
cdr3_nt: TGCAGTGCCGCTGGAGCGGGGGGTCTGAACACCGGGGAGCTGTTTTTT
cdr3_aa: CSAAGAGGLNTGELFF

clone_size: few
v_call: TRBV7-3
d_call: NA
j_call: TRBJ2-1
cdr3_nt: TGTGCCAGCAGCTTCGTACCCCTCGATGAGCAGTTCTTC
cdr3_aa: CASSFVPLDEQFF

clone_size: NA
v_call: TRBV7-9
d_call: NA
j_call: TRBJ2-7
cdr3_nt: TGTGCCAGCAGCCCTGCCGGGGCGGGGACCTACGAGCAGTACTTC
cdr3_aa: CASSPAGAGTYEQYF

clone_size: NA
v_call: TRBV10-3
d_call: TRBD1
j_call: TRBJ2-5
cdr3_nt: TGTGCCATCGGGGGACAGGGGTTAGAGACCCAGTACTTC
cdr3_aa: CAIGGQGLETQYF

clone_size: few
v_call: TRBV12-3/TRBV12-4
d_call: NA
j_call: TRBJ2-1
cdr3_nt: TGTGCCAGCAGTTTTGAGGGGGGGCCAGCTGAGCAGTTCTTC
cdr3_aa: CASSFEGGPAEQFF

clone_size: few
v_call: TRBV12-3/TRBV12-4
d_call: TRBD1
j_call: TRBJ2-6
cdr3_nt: TGTGCCAGCAGTGCTGGGACAGGGCACTCTGGGGCCAACGTCCTGACTTTC
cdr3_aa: CASSAGTGHSGANVLTF

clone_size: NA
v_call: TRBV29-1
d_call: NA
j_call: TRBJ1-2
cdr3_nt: TGCAGCGTTACCCTCAGCGTGGGCTACACCTTC
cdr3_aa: CSVTLSVGYTF

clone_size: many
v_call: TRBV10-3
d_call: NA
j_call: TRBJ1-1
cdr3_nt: TGTGCCATCCAGACGGATGGGTCTGAAGCTTTCTTT
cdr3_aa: CAIQTDGSEAFF

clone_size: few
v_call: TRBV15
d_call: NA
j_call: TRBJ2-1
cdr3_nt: TGTGCCACCAGCATTGGAGTGTCCTACAATGAGCAGTTCTTC
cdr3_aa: CATSIGVSYNEQFF

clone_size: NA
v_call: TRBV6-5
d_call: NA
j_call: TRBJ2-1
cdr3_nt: TGTGCCAGCAGTTACAGTGAGGTGCCGCGCTATGAGCAGTTCTTC
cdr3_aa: CASSYSEVPRYEQFF

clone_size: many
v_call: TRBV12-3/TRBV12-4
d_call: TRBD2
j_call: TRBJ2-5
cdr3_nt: TGTGCCAGCAACAAAGAGGTAGCGGGGGCCGAGGGAGAGACCCAGTACTTC
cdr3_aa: CASNKEVAGAEGETQYF

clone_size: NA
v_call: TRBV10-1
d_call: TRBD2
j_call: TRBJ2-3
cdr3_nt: TGCGCCAGCAACGCCATGGGACTAGCACGGCCGCAGTATTTT
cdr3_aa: CASNAMGLARPQYF

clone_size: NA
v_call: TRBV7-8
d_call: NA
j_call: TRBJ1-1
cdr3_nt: TGTGCCAGCTCCCACCCACGCGATGAAGCTTTCTTT
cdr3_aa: CASSHPRDEAFF

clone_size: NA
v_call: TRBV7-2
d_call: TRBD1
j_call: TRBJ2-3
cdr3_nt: TGTGCCAGCAGCTTAGTAGGGACAGGGTTTGGAGATACGCAGTATTTT
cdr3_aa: CASSLVGTGFGDTQYF

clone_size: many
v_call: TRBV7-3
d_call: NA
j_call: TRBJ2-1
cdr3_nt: TGTGCCAGCAGCCTCACTCGGGGAAATGAGCAGTTCTTC
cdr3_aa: CASSLTRGNEQFF

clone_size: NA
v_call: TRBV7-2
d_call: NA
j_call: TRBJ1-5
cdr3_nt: TGTGCCAGCAGCCCAGGGGAGGGAATCGGCAATCAGCCCCAGCATTTT
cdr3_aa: CASSPGEGIGNQPQHF

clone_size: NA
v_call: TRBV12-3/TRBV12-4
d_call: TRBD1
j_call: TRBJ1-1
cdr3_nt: TGTGCCAGCAGACGCGACAGGGGGTGGGACACTGAAGCTTTCTTT
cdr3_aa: CASRRDRGWDTEAFF

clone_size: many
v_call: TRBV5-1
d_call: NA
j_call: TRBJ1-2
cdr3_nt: TGCGCCAGCAGCTTGGACACCCCAACCTGGGAAAACTATGGCTACACCTTC
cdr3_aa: CASSLDTPTWENYGYTF

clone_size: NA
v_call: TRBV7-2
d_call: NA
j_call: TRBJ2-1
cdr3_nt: TGTGCCAGCAGCTTTGTATACAATGAGCAGTTCTTC
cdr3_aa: CASSFVYNEQFF

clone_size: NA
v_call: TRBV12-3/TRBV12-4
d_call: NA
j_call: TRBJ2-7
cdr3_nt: TGTGCCAGCAGCCCAGAACCGCGGGACATTACCTACGAGCAGTACTTC
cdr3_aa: CASSPEPRDITYEQYF

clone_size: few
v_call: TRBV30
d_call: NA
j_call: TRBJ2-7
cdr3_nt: TGTGCCTGGATAGTTAGCTCCTACGAGCAGTACTTC
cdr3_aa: CAWIVSSYEQYF

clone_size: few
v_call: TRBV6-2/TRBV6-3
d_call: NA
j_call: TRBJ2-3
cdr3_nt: TGTGCCGCGTCACCCCCTGGGCAGTATTTT
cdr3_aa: CAASPPGQYF

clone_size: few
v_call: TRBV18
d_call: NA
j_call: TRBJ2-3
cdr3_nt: TGTGCCAGCTCACCTAGACGGATACCAGCTAGCACAGATACGCAGTATTTT
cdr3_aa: CASSPRRIPASTDTQYF

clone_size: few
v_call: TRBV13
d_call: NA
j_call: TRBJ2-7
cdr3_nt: TGTGCCAGCAGTCTCTGGGCCACGTCCTACGAGCAGTACTTC
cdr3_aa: CASSLWATSYEQYF

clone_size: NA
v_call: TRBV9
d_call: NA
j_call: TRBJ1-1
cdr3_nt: TGTGCCAGCAGCGCCCAAAATAGAAGGACTGAAGCTTTCTTT
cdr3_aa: CASSAQNRRTEAFF

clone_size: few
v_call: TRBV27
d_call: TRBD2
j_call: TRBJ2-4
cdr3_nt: TGTGCCAGCAGTTTGACTAGCCCAACGGTTCCCTTAGCCAAAAACATTCAGTACTTC
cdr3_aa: CASSLTSPTVPLAKNIQYF

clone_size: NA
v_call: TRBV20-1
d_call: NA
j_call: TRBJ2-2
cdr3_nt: TGCAGTGCTAGGAGGGTACAGGGGAACACCGGGGAGCTGTTTTTT
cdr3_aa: CSARRVQGNTGELFF

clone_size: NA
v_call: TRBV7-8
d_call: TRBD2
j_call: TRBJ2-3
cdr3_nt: TGTGCCAGCAGCTTCGAGCGGGGCGCCGCCACAGATACGCAGTATTTT
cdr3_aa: CASSFERGAATDTQYF

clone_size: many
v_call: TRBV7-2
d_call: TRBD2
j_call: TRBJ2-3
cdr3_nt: TGTGCCAGCAGCTTTGGGCCCAGCGGGGAGGATACGCAGTATTTT
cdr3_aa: CASSFGPSGEDTQYF

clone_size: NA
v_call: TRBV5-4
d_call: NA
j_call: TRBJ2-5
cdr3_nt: TGTGCCAGCAGTCAGGAAGACCAAGAGACCCAGTACTTC
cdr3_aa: CASSQEDQETQYF

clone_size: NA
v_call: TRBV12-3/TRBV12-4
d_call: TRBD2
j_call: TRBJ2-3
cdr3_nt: TGTGCCAGCAGTTCACGCGGGGGATCGAGCACAGATACGCAGTATTTT
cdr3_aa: CASSSRGGSSTDTQYF

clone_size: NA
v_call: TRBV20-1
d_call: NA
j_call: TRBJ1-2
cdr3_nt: TGCAGCGGAGGCACTACTAACTATGGCTACACCTTC
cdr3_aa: CSGGTTNYGYTF

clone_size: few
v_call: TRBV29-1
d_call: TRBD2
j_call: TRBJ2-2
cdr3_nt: TGCAGCGCCGGGGGGGAGAGCACCGGGGAGCTGTTTTTT
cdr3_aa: CSAGGESTGELFF

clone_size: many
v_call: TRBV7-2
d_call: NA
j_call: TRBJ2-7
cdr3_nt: TGTGCCAGCAGTTGGGGATCGTACGAGCAGTACTTC
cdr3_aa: CASSWGSYEQYF